This T cell receptor beta chain was recorded in a study of T cell responses to AZD1222 COVID-19 vaccine. Assay: immunoSEQ multiplex PCR; the TCRdb copy retains only in-frame clones and omits some. The sample has about 200,000 clones, 93% seen once. Second-dose recipients at about 4 or about 12 weeks were treated as one pooled group. In its sample, this clone was seen once. The antigen is unknown. Regarding the study as a whole: Unmutated regions of variants are reportedly targeted by nearly half of spike-specific TCRs. At 160-218 and 743-854, vaccine-associated CD4 TCRs were dominant, and they spanned spike. The donor group comprised mostly white British people and more females; the analysis possibly underestimated clonal diversity.

The CDR3 consists of 16 residues. Germline V gene data show CDR1 as MNHEY and CDR2 as SVGAGI. The J segment lost 5 bases and the V segment lost 4 bases, leaving 9 bases of the junction unmatched. The receptor was derived from an adult who received the AZD1222 COVID-19 vaccine. Here the sequenced sample was peripheral blood, taken 28 days after the second AZD1222 dose. The V call is TRBV6-5, the J call TRBJ1-1; the match to TRBD1 covers 11 bases. CDR3 region: CASSSPLGTGGTEAFF. The CDR3 DNA sequence: TGTGCCAGCAGTTCCCCCCTTGGGACAGGGGGGACTGAAGCTTTCTTT.